The clone carrying this T cell receptor (beta chain) has just a few counts. Its antigen is unknown. Measured with immunoSEQ multiplex PCR; TCRdb has only the in-frame clones, and not every one. The profile shows 160,000 or so clones, around 85% of them singletons. V lost 3 bases and J 9 bases, leaving 15 bases between the germline ends. The CDR3 is 14 residues long. CDR1 is SNHLY, CDR2 FYNNEI, per germline. The source of the sample is a study of T cell responses to AZD1222 COVID-19 vaccine. Whole-study results and caveats: Spike-specific TCR breadth and depth rose after two AZD1222 doses. Nearly half of spike-specific TCRs reportedly target variant regions that are unmutated in the B.1.351 and B.1.1.7 variants.

The chain is built from TRBV2 and TRBJ2-1; D not resolved. Source: peripheral blood, taken after recovery from COVID-19. This TCR was recovered from an adult who had recovered from COVID-19. CDR3 protein: CASSEASGRVEQFF. As DNA, the CDR3 is TGTGCCAGCAGTGAGGCTAGTGGTAGGGTTGAGCAGTTCTTC.